A single sample is the source of the 32 T cell receptor beta chains below, sequenced in a study of cytotoxic CD8 clonotypes in ibrutinib-treated CLL (dated by TCRdb to the early 2020s). The library was built by means of the immunoSEQ multiplex PCR assay. TCRdb stores this immuneACCESS table with in-frame sequences only. Part of the clones is absent; in the studies checked, under half of the shortfall reflects unresolved V genes, and no reason is known for the rest. Recorded for this sample are a few hundred thousand clones; about 77% of them occurred a single time. The biggest ten clones account for 6.5% to 8.5% of the sample. Sequenced material: PBMCs, taken before ibrutinib treatment. These receptors were obtained from a human donor with chronic lymphocytic leukemia.

The genes are TRBV9 and TRBJ2-2, with 10 bases lining up with TRBD1. Germline CDR1 and CDR2: SGDLS and YYNGEE. J was trimmed by 7 bases and V by 1 base; bases with no gene match: 7. The CDR3 has 16 residues. The CDR3 sequence: CASSVTGTGASGELFF. The CDR3 bases are TGTGCCAGCAGCGTAACTGGGACAGGGGCTAGCGGGGAGCTGTTTTTT. The entire variable domain, with the rest obtained from reference TRBV9 and TRBJ2-2, is as follows: DSGVTQTPKHLITATGQRVTLRCSPRSGDLSVYWYQQSLDQGLQFLIQYYNGEERAKGNILERFSAQQFPDLHSELNLSSLELGDSALYFCASSVTGTGASGELFFGEGSRLTVL.

The chain employs TRBV29-1 and TRBJ2-2, with a tentative D call TRBD1 (5 bases). The length of the CDR3 is 13 residues. Germline V gene data show CDR1 as SQVTM and CDR2 as ANQGSEA. V lost 8 bases, J lost 4 bases, and 14 bases lay in between. The CDR3 DNA reads as TGCAGCACTGATTGGGGCACCACCGGGGAGCTGTTTTTT. This encodes CSTDWGTTGELFF.

The chain links TRBV5-6 to TRBJ2-3; D uncertain. The CDR3 totals 13 residues. V gave up 6 bases and J gave up 4 bases, with 12 bases separating them. Per germline, CDR1 SGHDT and CDR2 YYEEEE. As DNA, the CDR3 is TGTGCCAGCACTCGGCCCGGGCCAGATACGCAGTATTTT. Residues: CASTRPGPDTQYF. Based on the CDR3 plus reference TRBV5-6 and TRBJ2-3, the full variable domain is DAGVTQSPTHLIKTRGQQVTLRCSPKSGHDTVSWYQQALGQGPQFIFQYYEEEERQRGNFPDRFSGHQFPNYSSELNVNALLLGDSALYLCASTRPGPDTQYFGPGTRLTVL.

The chain uses TRBV28 and TRBJ2-7, with D possibly matching TRBD1 (6 bases). This CDR3 is built from 17 residues. V lost 1 base to trimming and J lost 2 bases, with 18 bases between them. Germline V gene sequence: CDR1 MDHEN, CDR2 SYDVKM. The CDR3 spells CASSLLASGAPAYEQYF. CDR3 nucleotide sequence: TGTGCCAGCAGTTTATTGGCGTCAGGGGCACCCGCCTACGAGCAGTACTTC.

The chain employs TRBV6-5 and TRBJ1-4; TRBD1 agrees at 7 bases. The CDR3 loop spans 16 amino acids. Germline V gene lookup returns CDR1 MNHEY and CDR2 SVGAGI. The V segment lost 2 bases and the J segment 0 bases; nucleotides outside the gene matches: 3. In DNA, the CDR3 is TGTGCCAGCAGTTACGTGACAGGGACAACTAATGAAAAACTGTTTTTT. As protein: CASSYVTGTTNEKLFF.

The J gene is TRBJ2-2, the V gene TRBV5-1; no clear D gene. The CDR3 is 13 amino acids. V gave up 4 bases and J gave up 1 base, with 5 bases separating them. Germline CDR1 reads SGHRS; CDR2 reads YFSETQ. This CDR3 is CASSLGNTGELFF. The CDR3 bases are TGCGCCAGCAGCCTAGGGAACACCGGGGAGCTGTTTTTT.

The chain is built from TRBV29-1 and TRBJ2-7, with a tentative D call TRBD2 (5 bases). CDR1 and CDR2 from the germline V gene are SQVTM and ANQGSEA. The CDR3 contains 13 residues. V was trimmed by 0 bases and J by 10 bases, leaving 16 bases between them. CDR3: CSVEDPADEGQYF. The CDR3 nucleotides read TGCAGCGTTGAAGATCCCGCCGATGAGGGCCAGTACTTC.

The chain uses TRBV19 and TRBJ2-5, with TRBD1 identical over 8 bases. This CDR3 comprises 13 residues. CDR1 is LNHDA, CDR2 SQIVND, per germline (reference sequence). V lost 5 bases, J lost 5 bases, and 4 bases stayed unmatched. CDR3 in DNA: TGTGCCAGTAGTCAGGACAGGGTTGAGACCCAGTACTTC. This codes for CASSQDRVETQYF.

The rearrangement uses TRBV2 and TRBJ1-4; 7 bases are a match to TRBD1. Germline V lookup: CDR1 SNHLY, CDR2 FYNNEI. The CDR3 covers 15 residues. V lost 1 base and J lost 7; bases outside the gene matches: 6. The CDR3 is CASSEGTGSSEKLFF. The CDR3 bases are TGTGCCAGCAGTGAAGGGACAGGCAGTAGTGAAAAACTGTTTTTT.

This clone was detected once. The chain links TRBV7-9 to TRBJ2-1, with a tentative D call TRBD2 (7 bases). Germline V gives CDR1 SEHNR, CDR2 FQNEAQ (reference sequence). The ends were cut back, 2 bases at V and 3 bases at J, with 11 bases in the middle. The CDR3 is made up of 15 amino acids. As DNA, the CDR3 is TGTGCCAGCAGCTTAAGGGGAGGGGGCTACAATGAGCAGTTCTTC. Translated: CASSLRGGGYNEQFF.

Concerning this clone: This specimen includes other DNA sequences encoding the same CDR3. The chain carries TRBV9 and TRBJ2-2, with TRBD2 identical over 10 bases. The CDR3 extends over 16 amino acids. Germline values: CDR1 SGDLS, CDR2 YYNGEE. V gave up 0 bases and J gave up 5 bases; unmatched junction bases: 4. CDR3 amino acids: CASSVGLAGVTGELFF. Here the CDR3 DNA reads TGTGCCAGCAGCGTAGGGCTAGCGGGAGTTACCGGGGAGCTGTTTTTT.

The rearrangement uses TRBV7-2 and TRBJ2-4; 9 bases agree with TRBD2. Trimming at V came to 4 bases and at J to 13 bases, leaving 11 bases not matched to a gene. The CDR3 spans 14 residues. Germline CDR1 is SGHTA and CDR2 is FQGNSA. CDR3 nucleotides: TGTGCCAGCAGCTCGATGGTAGCGGGAGAGTCACAGTACTTC. It codes for CASSSMVAGESQYF.

The chain combines TRBV21-1 with TRBJ2-3; the tabulated D call, TRBD2, remains unverified against the DNA. TRBV21-1 corresponds to a pseudogene. This CDR3 contains 18 residues. CDR3 loop: CASSKAGREGRRRDTQYF. DNA for the CDR3: TGTGCCAGCAGCAAAGCCGGTCGGGAGGGCCGTAGGAGAGATACGCAGTATTTT.

The chain links TRBV5-4 to TRBJ2-7; no reliable D call. The CDR3 runs 14 residues. Trimming left V 0 bases short and J 1 base short, with 8 bases between. Germline V gene data show CDR1 as SGHNT and CDR2 as YYREEE (reference sequence). The CDR3 here is CASSLGYSSYEQYF. As DNA, the CDR3 is TGTGCCAGCAGCTTGGGTTACAGTTCCTACGAGCAGTACTTC.

The chain carries TRBV6-4 and TRBJ2-1, with 7 bases that match TRBD2. The CDR3 consists of 15 residues. Losses at the gene ends were 3 bases for V and 6 bases for J; bases not matched to a gene: 8. Germline CDR1 reads MRHNA; CDR2 reads SNTAGT. CDR3 protein: CASSEVASGSNEQFF. The CDR3 nucleotides are TGTGCCAGCAGTGAGGTTGCTAGCGGATCCAATGAGCAGTTCTTC.

This chain uses TRBV7-8 with TRBJ2-1; 8 bases line up with TRBD1. This CDR3 comprises 17 residues. Germline trimming cut 4 bases from V and 4 bases from J; bases unmatched to any gene: 12. Germline V gene data show CDR1 as SGHVS and CDR2 as FQNEAQ. The CDR3 DNA reads as TGTGCCAGCAGCTCTGACAGGGGACCCCCTTTTTACAATGAGCAGTTCTTC. It yields the protein CASSSDRGPPFYNEQFF. The variable domain in full, with the rest retrieved from reference TRBV7-8 and TRBJ2-1, is GAGVSQSPRYKVAKRGQDVALRCDPISGHVSLFWYQQALGQGPEFLTYFQNEAQLDKSGLPSDRFFAERPEGSVSTLKIQRTQQEDSAVYLCASSSDRGPPFYNEQFFGPGTRLTVL.

This clone turned up a few times. The rearrangement uses TRBV9 and TRBJ1-2; TRBD1 aligns across 8 bases. This CDR3 is 17 amino acids long. Germline CDR1 reads SGDLS; CDR2 reads YYNGEE. V lost 3 bases and J lost 0; bases outside the gene matches: 10. This CDR3 is CASSDPGGPASNYGYTF. As DNA, the CDR3 is TGTGCCAGCAGCGACCCAGGGGGCCCAGCTTCTAACTATGGCTACACCTTC.

A few counts support this clone. The V and J genes are TRBV27 and TRBJ2-2; tentatively, D is TRBD2 (6 bases). Trimming removed 7 bases from V and 3 bases from J, with 6 bases in between. CDR3 length equals 12 residues. The germline V gene encodes CDR1 MNHEY and CDR2 SMNVEV (reference sequence). The CDR3 spells CASTGDTGELFF. The CDR3 bases are TGTGCCAGCACGGGGGACACCGGGGAGCTGTTTTTT.

The chain carries TRBV30 and TRBJ2-2; 14 bases fit TRBD2. V gave up 3 bases and J gave up 3 bases; unmatched junction bases: 0. CDR3 length: 15 residues. Germline CDR1 and CDR2: GTSNPN and SVGIG (reference sequence). For the CDR3, the DNA is TGTGCCTGGAGGGGACTAGCGGGAGACACCGGGGAGCTGTTTTTT. It encodes CAWRGLAGDTGELFF.

This chain uses TRBV28 with TRBJ2-3, with D perhaps TRBD1 (6 bases). CDR3 length: 16 residues. Germline CDR1 and CDR2: MDHEN and SYDVKM. Trimming left V 4 bases short and J 2 bases short, with 16 bases between. This CDR3 reads CASSSHRVPVTDTQYF. CDR3 sequence (DNA): TGTGCCAGCAGTTCCCACAGGGTTCCCGTCACAGATACGCAGTATTTT.

V is TRBV15 and J is TRBJ2-5; D might be TRBD2 (6 bases). The V end was cut by 0 bases, the J end by 0 bases, with 23 bases between. This CDR3 comprises 20 residues. The germline CDR1 and CDR2 sequences are LNHNV and YYDKDF (reference sequence). Here the CDR3 DNA reads TGTGCCACCAGCAGAGATTCCCGTGCAGTGGGGGGAATCTACCAAGAGACCCAGTACTTC. It is translated as CATSRDSRAVGGIYQETQYF.

The gene calls are TRBV19 and TRBJ2-2; D unclear. The CDR3 runs 15 residues. CDR1 LNHDA and CDR2 SQIVND come from the germline V gene (reference sequence). V was clipped by 3 bases and J by 4 bases, with 12 bases between them. The DNA of the CDR3 is TGTGCCAGTAGTATCCGGATTCAGGTCACCGGGGAGCTGTTTTTT. It translates to CASSIRIQVTGELFF.

This clone was detected a few times. This sequence joins TRBV20-1 and TRBJ1-2; 9 positions match TRBD1. Per germline, CDR1 DFQATT and CDR2 SNEGSKA (reference sequence). This CDR3 contains 11 residues. V shed 6 bases and J 8 bases; nucleotides not matched to a gene: 4. The CDR3, as DNA: TGCAGTGCGCCGACAGGGGGAGGCTACACCTTC. It codes for CSAPTGGGYTF.

The chain is built from TRBV11-2 and TRBJ2-5, with 7 bases that match TRBD2. Unmatched junction bases numbered 5, after V lost 2 bases and J lost 8 bases. The CDR3 spans 13 residues. Looked up from germline, CDR1 is SGHAT and CDR2 is FQNNGV. The CDR3 reads CASSLSPGGTQYF. The CDR3 nucleotides are TGTGCCAGCAGCTTATCACCGGGAGGAACCCAGTACTTC.

V and J are TRBV19 and TRBJ1-2, with D unresolved. The V end lost 4 bases, the J end lost 5 bases, and 14 bases lay between the germline ends. CDR1 and CDR2 (germline): LNHDA, SQIVND (reference sequence). The CDR3 is made up of 14 amino acids. CDR3 DNA sequence: TGTGCCAGTAGTAAGACCGGGAGGCCATATGGCTACACCTTC. Encoded protein: CASSKTGRPYGYTF.

CDR3 sequence: CASSPGLARWEQYF. DNA for the CDR3: TGTGCCAGCAGTCCGGGACTAGCGCGTTGGGAGCAGTACTTC. This chain links TRBV27 with TRBJ2-7; TRBD2 matches 10 bases. The V gene's germline CDR1 is MNHEY and CDR2 SMNVEV (reference sequence). CDR3 size: 14 residues. Trimming cost V 5 bases and J 7 bases; bases outside gene matches: 8.

The chain carries TRBV5-1 and TRBJ1-2; D not resolved. V shed 7 bases and J shed 3 bases, with 16 bases lying between them. The CDR3 length is 14 residues. CDR1 SGHRS and CDR2 YFSETQ come from the germline V gene. CDR3 protein: CASRSSGEYYGYTF. The CDR3 DNA reads TGCGCCAGCCGGTCCTCTGGGGAGTACTATGGCTACACCTTC.

V usage is TRBV18 and J usage is TRBJ1-4; D might be TRBD1 (5 bases). Germline CDR1 and CDR2: KGHSH and LQKENI. The CDR3 totals 17 residues. V was trimmed by 3 bases and J by 8 bases, leaving 22 bases between them. CDR3 sequence reads: CASSPSQGSTLWEKLFF. CDR3 sequence (DNA): TGTGCCAGCTCACCCTCCCAGGGATCTACCTTGTGGGAAAAACTGTTTTTT.

This clone was counted a few times. CDR3 protein: CASSPGQGWDSNQPQHF. As DNA, the CDR3 is TGTGCCAGCAGCCCAGGACAGGGGTGGGATAGCAATCAGCCCCAGCATTTT. This chain links TRBV7-2 with TRBJ1-5; 9 nucleotides agree with TRBD1. Germline CDR1 reads SGHTA; CDR2 reads FQGNSA. The length of the CDR3 is 17 residues. The ends lost 5 bases at V and 0 bases at J; junction bases unmatched: 8.

V usage is TRBV29-1 and J usage is TRBJ2-7, with 9 bases that match TRBD1. V shed 7 bases, J shed 4 bases, and the junction held 23 bases outside the gene matches. CDR1 and CDR2 from the germline V gene are SQVTM and ANQGSEA. The CDR3 loop spans 18 amino acids. The CDR3 protein is CSASGIVGGQGPPYEQYF. CDR3 coding DNA: TGCAGCGCCAGTGGAATTGTGGGGGGACAGGGCCCCCCTTACGAGCAGTACTTC.

J is TRBJ1-1 and V is TRBV7-2; no firm D call. CDR3 length: 13 residues. Germline lookup yields CDR1 SGHTA and CDR2 FQGNSA. Trimming pared 0 bases from V and 5 bases from J, leaving 7 bases between. The CDR3 sequence is CASSLAFGTEAFF. The CDR3 bases are TGTGCCAGCAGCTTAGCGTTTGGGACTGAAGCTTTCTTT.

The gene calls are TRBV2 and TRBJ1-5, with D unclear. The germline V gene encodes CDR1 SNHLY and CDR2 FYNNEI. The CDR3 has 14 residues. V was trimmed by 3 bases and J by 6 bases, leaving 12 bases between them. CDR3 coding DNA: TGTGCCAGCAGTGAGGCGAGTGTCAGTCAGCCCCAGCATTTT. It yields the protein CASSEASVSQPQHF.